The 28 T cell receptor beta chains given below trace back to one sample, sequenced in a study of shared clonotypes between healthy human individuals. Measured with immunoSEQ multiplex PCR; TCRdb has only the in-frame clones, and not every one. The repertoire has about 2,100,000 clones, roughly 91% of them found once; the top ten carry approximately 1.7%. CD45RO negativity and positive selection for CCR7 defined naive CD8 cells, a population that excluded terminally differentiated effector memory CD45RA+ cells. Sequencing was performed on naive CD8+ T cells from PBMCs. These receptors originate from a man between 18 and 29 years old in good health. Some clones in this sample may be carry-over from other donors' samples.

This chain connects TRBV19 to TRBJ1-5; the D is unclear. Germline loops: CDR1 LNHDA, CDR2 SQIVND (reference sequence). The germline V and J ends were trimmed by 1 base and 3 bases, with 16 bases remaining between them. There are 17 residues in the CDR3. The DNA for the CDR3 is TGTGCCAGTAGTATAGGGGCGGAACTCCTCCCCAATCAGCCCCAGCATTTT. Its translation: CASSIGAELLPNQPQHF. The full variable domain, completed using reference TRBV19 and TRBJ1-5, is DGGITQSPKYLFRKEGQNVTLSCEQNLNHDAMYWYRQDPGQGLRLIYYSQIVNDFQKGDIAEGYSVSREKKESFPLTVTSAQKNPTAFYLCASSIGAELLPNQPQHFGDGTRLSIL.

The J gene is TRBJ2-7, the V gene TRBV2; D is unclear. The CDR3 length is 14 residues. CDR1 is SNHLY and CDR2 is FYNNEI in the germline V gene. V lost 9 bases and J 0 bases, leaving 15 bases between the germline ends. The CDR3 bases are TGTGCCAGGGACGAGAGGAAGGGCTCCTACGAGCAGTACTTC. Amino acid sequence: CARDERKGSYEQYF.

This chain links TRBV16 with TRBJ2-3; D is possibly TRBD1 or TRBD2 (5 bases each). This CDR3 has 14 amino acids. The V and J ends lost 4 bases and 3 bases respectively, with 11 bases between them. The germline V gene has CDR1 KGHSY and CDR2 FQNENV. The CDR3 here is CASSLNGGTDTQYF. The CDR3, as DNA: TGTGCCAGCAGCCTCAATGGGGGAACAGATACGCAGTATTTT.

The rearrangement links TRBV9 to TRBJ1-4; D is undetermined. The V end lost 1 base, the J end lost 0 bases, and 4 bases lay between the germline ends. Germline-derived CDR1 and CDR2 are SGDLS and YYNGEE. This CDR3 comprises 14 residues. CDR3: CASSVFATNEKLFF. The CDR3 nucleotides read TGTGCCAGCAGCGTATTTGCAACTAATGAAAAACTGTTTTTT.

This clone was seen a few times. The same CDR3 is also encoded by other DNA sequences in this sample. The chain combines TRBV28 with TRBJ2-7; no clear D. The V end lost 3 bases, the J end lost 5 bases, and 2 bases lay between the germline ends. CDR1 is MDHEN and CDR2 is SYDVKM in the germline V gene. This CDR3 contains 10 residues. CDR3 DNA: TGTGCCAGCAGTTTTGACGAGCAGTACTTC. Protein: CASSFDEQYF.

Only one count was recorded for this clone. The chain combines TRBV29-1 with TRBJ2-1; tentative D call: TRBD2 (8 bases). Looked up from germline, CDR1 is SQVTM and CDR2 is ANQGSEA. CDR3 size: 13 residues. Trimming took 4 bases from V and 8 from J, leaving 15 bases between them. The CDR3 nucleotides are TGCAGCGTTGGGGGGACTAGGGGGCATGAGCAGTTCTTC. Its protein product is CSVGGTRGHEQFF.

The V call is TRBV9, the J call TRBJ2-1; D might be TRBD2 (5 bases). Trimming removed 0 bases at V and 1 base at J, with 14 bases between. The CDR3 runs to 17 residues. Germline CDR1 reads SGDLS; CDR2 reads YYNGEE. CDR3 DNA: TGTGCCAGCAGCGTAGCCCCAGTGGGAGTATCCTACAATGAGCAGTTCTTC. This translates into CASSVAPVGVSYNEQFF.

Here the CDR3 reads CASSLSPGLALHGELFF. The CDR3 DNA reads TGTGCCAGCAGCTTATCTCCGGGACTAGCACTTCACGGGGAGCTGTTTTTT. The chain links TRBV7-9 to TRBJ2-2, with 9 positions matching TRBD2. Germline V CDR1 and CDR2: SEHNR, FQNEAQ (reference sequence). The CDR3 runs 17 residues. V lost 2 bases and J lost 7; bases outside the gene matches: 11.

This chain connects TRBV5-5 to TRBJ1-2; tentatively, D is TRBD1 (6 bases). CDR3 length: 14 residues. The germline CDR1 and CDR2 sequences are SGHKS and YYEKEE (reference sequence). V was pared by 4 bases and J by 8 bases, with 18 bases between. CDR3 sequence: CASSPRIRTEGYTF. CDR3 coding DNA: TGTGCCAGCAGCCCAAGAATTCGGACAGAAGGCTACACCTTC.

The gene calls are TRBV19 and TRBJ1-1, with a weak D call TRBD1 (5 bases). The germline CDR1 and CDR2 sequences are LNHDA and SQIVND (reference sequence). This CDR3 region has 11 residues. The ends were cut back, 11 bases at V and 7 bases at J, with 14 bases in the middle. CDR3 sequence reads: CAANVGGEAFF. As DNA, the CDR3 is TGTGCCGCCAACGTGGGGGGTGAAGCTTTCTTT.

CDR3 in amino acids: CASRGLGGGELFF. CDR3 DNA sequence: TGTGCCAGCAGGGGGCTGGGCGGCGGGGAGCTGTTTTTT. V gene TRBV19 combines with J gene TRBJ2-2, with 8 nucleotides matching TRBD1. J gave up 7 bases and V 9 bases, and 7 bases lay outside the gene matches. CDR3 length equals 13 residues. Germline CDR1 and CDR2: LNHDA and SQIVND (reference sequence).

On this clone: The junction departs from germline at one end; a sequencing error may be responsible. The chain combines TRBV27 with TRBJ2-1; TRBD2 agrees at 9 bases. In germline, CDR1 is MNHEY, CDR2 SMNVEV (reference sequence). There are 16 residues in the CDR3. The CDR3 loop reads CVSTPSGAGGWDEQFF. In DNA form, the CDR3 reads TGTGTCAGCACCCCCAGTGGAGCGGGAGGTTGGGATGAGCAGTTCTTC.

The rearrangement uses TRBV30 and TRBJ2-1, with D tentatively TRBD1 or TRBD2 (5 bases each). Germline-derived CDR1 and CDR2 are GTSNPN and SVGIG (reference sequence). CDR3 length: 13 amino acids. Trimming pared 8 bases from V and 0 bases from J, leaving 11 bases between. Written as DNA, the CDR3 is TGTGCCGGGGACGAGAGCTCCTACAATGAGCAGTTCTTC. It specifies CAGDESSYNEQFF.

The chain's CDR3 is CASSMQTGKGYEQYF. For the CDR3, the DNA is TGTGCCAGCAGCATGCAGACAGGGAAAGGCTACGAGCAGTACTTC. The chain employs TRBV7-9 and TRBJ2-7; 7 positions agree with TRBD1. The CDR3 runs to 15 residues. V dropped 5 bases and J dropped 3; count of bases not matched to a gene: 10. CDR1 and CDR2 from the germline V gene are SEHNR and FQNEAQ (reference sequence).

In its sample, this clone was seen once. The V call is TRBV28, the J call TRBJ1-4; D is unclear. The CDR3 is 14 residues long. V was shortened by 3 bases and J by 0 bases, with 5 bases between the two germline ends. CDR1 and CDR2 (germline): MDHEN, SYDVKM. The CDR3 here is CASSFLPTNEKLFF. In nucleotides, the CDR3 is TGTGCCAGCAGTTTTCTTCCAACTAATGAAAAACTGTTTTTT.

The J gene is TRBJ2-7, the V gene TRBV5-1; D unclear. V was clipped by 4 bases and J by 0 bases, with 14 bases between them. Germline values: CDR1 SGHRS, CDR2 YFSETQ. CDR3 size: 15 residues. CDR3: CASSPTGRNSYEQYF. The CDR3 bases are TGCGCCAGCAGCCCCACTGGACGGAACTCCTACGAGCAGTACTTC.

This clone has only a few counts. J is TRBJ1-2 and V is TRBV9; D is unresolved. CDR1 is SGDLS, CDR2 YYNGEE, per germline. This CDR3 comprises 11 residues. The germline V and J ends were trimmed by 3 bases and 8 bases, with 8 bases remaining between them. CDR3 region: CASSGLRGYTF. Written as DNA, the CDR3 is TGTGCCAGCAGCGGCCTCCGGGGCTACACCTTC.

The chain combines TRBV27 with TRBJ2-7; TRBD1 aligns across 9 bases. Germline trimming cut 10 bases from V and 3 bases from J; bases unmatched to any gene: 7. The germline V gene encodes CDR1 MNHEY and CDR2 SMNVEV (reference sequence). This CDR3 contains 13 residues. CDR3 in DNA: TGTGCCACTTCGACAGGGGGAGGCTACGAGCAGTACTTC. Translated: CATSTGGGYEQYF.

The chain couples TRBV20-1 to TRBJ1-2; D gene uncertain. The CDR3 sequence is 11 residues long. Germline V gene sequence: CDR1 DFQATT, CDR2 SNEGSKA (reference sequence). The V and J ends lost 5 bases and 4 bases respectively, with 8 bases between them. The CDR3 reads CSAFALYGYTF. The CDR3 DNA follows: TGCAGTGCTTTCGCACTCTATGGCTACACCTTC.

V and J are TRBV5-1 and TRBJ2-7, with 7 nucleotides matching TRBD2. Germline V gives CDR1 SGHRS, CDR2 YFSETQ. V dropped 4 bases and J dropped 6; count of bases not matched to a gene: 4. The CDR3 has 12 amino acids. The CDR3 region is CASSPGRPEQYF. The DNA for the CDR3 is TGCGCCAGCAGCCCCGGGAGGCCCGAGCAGTACTTC.

The rearrangement links TRBV13 to TRBJ2-7, with D unclear. CDR1 is PRHDT and CDR2 is FYEKMQ in the germline V gene (reference sequence). V was cut by 0 bases and J by 3 bases, with 9 bases left in between. CDR3 size: 14 residues. The CDR3 reads CASSLGGTNYEQYF. The CDR3 nucleotides read TGTGCCAGCAGCTTAGGAGGAACTAACTACGAGCAGTACTTC.

The V gene is TRBV6-5, the J gene TRBJ2-5, with 7 nucleotides matching TRBD1. The germline V gene has CDR1 MNHEY and CDR2 SVGAGI. CDR3 size: 14 residues. With V trimmed by 6 bases and J by 5 bases, 9 bases remained unmatched. The CDR3 bases are TGTGCCAGCAGGAAACACAGGGGTTGGGAGACCCAGTACTTC. As protein: CASRKHRGWETQYF.

This clone was observed once. This chain connects TRBV7-9 to TRBJ2-4, with D possibly being TRBD1 (6 bases). Trimming cost V 6 bases and J 2 bases, with 17 bases left between them. The CDR3 contains 16 residues. The germline CDR1 and CDR2 sequences are SEHNR and FQNEAQ (reference sequence). This CDR3 reads CASSPGEVLSKNIQYF. The DNA of the CDR3 is TGTGCCAGCAGTCCAGGGGAAGTTTTATCCAAAAACATTCAGTACTTC.

This rearrangement joins TRBV30 to TRBJ1-1, with D tentatively TRBD1 (6 bases). The germline V gene encodes CDR1 GTSNPN and CDR2 SVGIG (reference sequence). V was shortened by 0 bases and J by 5 bases, with 13 bases between the two germline ends. This CDR3 contains 14 residues. The CDR3 sequence: CAWSVRGARTEAFF. For the CDR3, the DNA is TGTGCCTGGAGTGTACGGGGGGCGCGGACTGAAGCTTTCTTT.

The V call is TRBV27, the J call TRBJ1-5; D gene unclear. The CDR3 has 12 residues. V was pared by 4 bases and J by 4 bases, with 5 bases between. Per germline, CDR1 MNHEY and CDR2 SMNVEV (reference sequence). The CDR3 nucleotides read TGTGCCAGCAGTTCGGGGAATCAGCCCCAGCATTTT. Translation: CASSSGNQPQHF.

The chain uses TRBV6-5 and TRBJ2-5; unclear D gene. The CDR3 has 13 amino acids. CDR1 is MNHEY, CDR2 SVGAGI, per germline. The germline V and J ends were trimmed by 2 bases and 5 bases, with 9 bases remaining between them. In nucleotides, the CDR3 is TGTGCCAGCAGTTACGCATGGGCGGAGACCCAGTACTTC. Translating gives CASSYAWAETQYF.

About this clone: The sample carries other DNA sequences with the same CDR3. This chain joins TRBV19 and TRBJ1-2, with 7 nucleotides matching TRBD1. The CDR3 loop spans 13 amino acids. The V segment lost 1 base and the J segment 6 bases; nucleotides outside the gene matches: 2. CDR1 LNHDA and CDR2 SQIVND come from the germline V gene (reference sequence). The CDR3 DNA reads TGTGCCAGTAGTATAGGCACAGGGGATGGCTACACCTTC. It specifies CASSIGTGDGYTF.

The chain links TRBV6-5 to TRBJ1-5; no definite D call. This CDR3 has 14 residues. Germline V gene lookup returns CDR1 MNHEY and CDR2 SVGAGI. V lost 4 bases and J 4 bases, leaving 11 bases between the germline ends. The CDR3 coding sequence is TGTGCCAGCAGTTTAGGAGGGTGGAATCAGCCCCAGCATTTT. This encodes CASSLGGWNQPQHF.